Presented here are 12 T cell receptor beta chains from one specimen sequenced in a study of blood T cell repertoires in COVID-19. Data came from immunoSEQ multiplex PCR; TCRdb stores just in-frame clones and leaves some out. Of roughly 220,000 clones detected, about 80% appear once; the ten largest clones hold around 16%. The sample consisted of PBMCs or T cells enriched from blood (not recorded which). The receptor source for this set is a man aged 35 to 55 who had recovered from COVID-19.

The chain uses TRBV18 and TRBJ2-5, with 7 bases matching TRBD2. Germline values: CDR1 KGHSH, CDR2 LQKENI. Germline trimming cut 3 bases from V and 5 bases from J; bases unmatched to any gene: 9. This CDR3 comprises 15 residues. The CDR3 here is CASSPSTSNRETQYF. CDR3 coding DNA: TGTGCCAGCTCACCCTCGACTAGCAATCGGGAGACCCAGTACTTC.

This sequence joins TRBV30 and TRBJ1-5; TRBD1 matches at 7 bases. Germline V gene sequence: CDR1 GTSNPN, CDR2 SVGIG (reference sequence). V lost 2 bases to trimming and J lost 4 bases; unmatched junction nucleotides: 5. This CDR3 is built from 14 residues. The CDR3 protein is CAWSSGGGNQPQHF. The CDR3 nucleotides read TGTGCCTGGAGTTCAGGGGGTGGGAATCAGCCCCAGCATTTT.

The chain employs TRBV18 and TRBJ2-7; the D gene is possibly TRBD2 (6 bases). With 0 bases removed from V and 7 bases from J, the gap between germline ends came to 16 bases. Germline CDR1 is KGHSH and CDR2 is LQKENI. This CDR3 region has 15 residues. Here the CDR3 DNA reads TGTGCCAGCTCACCACCGGAGGGACGGCTGCTGGAGCAGTACTTC. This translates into CASSPPEGRLLEQYF.

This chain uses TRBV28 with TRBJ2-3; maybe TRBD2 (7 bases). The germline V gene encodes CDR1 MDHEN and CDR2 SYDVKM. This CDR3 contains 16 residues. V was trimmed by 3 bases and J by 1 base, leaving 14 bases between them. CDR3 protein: CASSFPRGAGTDTQYF. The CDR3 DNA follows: TGTGCCAGCAGTTTCCCTCGGGGGGCCGGCACAGATACGCAGTATTTT.

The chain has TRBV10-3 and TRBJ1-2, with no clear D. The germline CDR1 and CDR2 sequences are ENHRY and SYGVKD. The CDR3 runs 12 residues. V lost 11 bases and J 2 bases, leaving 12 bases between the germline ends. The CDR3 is CAASTQNYGYTF. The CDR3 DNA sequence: TGTGCCGCCTCCACCCAGAACTATGGCTACACCTTC.

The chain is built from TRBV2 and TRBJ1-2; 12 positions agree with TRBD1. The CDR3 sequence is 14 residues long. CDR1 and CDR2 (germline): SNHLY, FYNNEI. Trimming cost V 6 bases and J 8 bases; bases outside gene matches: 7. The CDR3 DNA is TGTGCCAGCAGCGCCATGGGACAGGGGGCCGGCTACACCTTC. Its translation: CASSAMGQGAGYTF.

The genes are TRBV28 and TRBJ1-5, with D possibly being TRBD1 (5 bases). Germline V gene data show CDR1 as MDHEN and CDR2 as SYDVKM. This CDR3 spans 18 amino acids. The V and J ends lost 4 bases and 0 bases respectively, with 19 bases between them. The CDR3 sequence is CASSSSFSQEISNQPQHF. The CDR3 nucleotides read TGTGCCAGCAGTTCATCTTTTTCACAGGAAATTAGCAATCAGCCCCAGCATTTT.

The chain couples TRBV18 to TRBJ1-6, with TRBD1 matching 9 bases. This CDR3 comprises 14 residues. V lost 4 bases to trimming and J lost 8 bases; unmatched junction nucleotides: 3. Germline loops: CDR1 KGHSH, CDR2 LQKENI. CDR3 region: CASSLQGAYSPLHF. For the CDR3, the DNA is TGTGCCAGCTCACTACAGGGGGCATATTCACCCCTCCACTTT.

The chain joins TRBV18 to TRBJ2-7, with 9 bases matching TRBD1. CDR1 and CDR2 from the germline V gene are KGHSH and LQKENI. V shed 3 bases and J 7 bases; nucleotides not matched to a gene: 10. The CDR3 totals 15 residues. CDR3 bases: TGTGCCAGCTCACCTTCCCGGGACAGGGTATGGGAGCAGTACTTC. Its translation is CASSPSRDRVWEQYF.

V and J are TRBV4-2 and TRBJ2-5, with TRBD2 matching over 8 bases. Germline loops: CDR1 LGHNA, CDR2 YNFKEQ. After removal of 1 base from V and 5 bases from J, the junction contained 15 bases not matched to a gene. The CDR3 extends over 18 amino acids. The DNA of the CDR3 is TGTGCCAGCAGCCAAGTAAGAGGAAGCGGGGGTCGCGGGGAGACCCAGTACTTC. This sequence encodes CASSQVRGSGGRGETQYF.

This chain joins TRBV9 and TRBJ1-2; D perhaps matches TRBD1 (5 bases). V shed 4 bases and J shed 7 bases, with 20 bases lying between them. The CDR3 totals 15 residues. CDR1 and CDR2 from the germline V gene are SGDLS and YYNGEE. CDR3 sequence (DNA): TGTGCCAGCAGCCTTCAGGGAAGGTCGTCAGGTGGCTACACCTTC. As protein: CASSLQGRSSGGYTF.

The CDR3 protein is CASSVVSGSHNEQFF. In DNA form, the CDR3 reads TGTGCCAGCAGCGTAGTCAGCGGGAGCCACAATGAGCAGTTCTTC. This chain uses TRBV9 with TRBJ2-1; 8 bases fit TRBD2. The trim removed 0 bases at V and 5 bases at J, leaving 4 bases unmatched. The germline V gene has CDR1 SGDLS and CDR2 YYNGEE. This CDR3 region has 15 residues.